The source of this T cell receptor (beta chain) is a study of cytomegalovirus exposure and HLA in healthy donors. PCR used 60 Vbeta primers and 13 Jbeta primers. The repertoire was sequenced with immunoSEQ multiplex PCR; TCRdb's copy has only in-frame clones and lacks some. The sample has 75,000 to 100,000 clones; around 8% are singletons. CDR1 is MNHEY, CDR2 SVGAGI, per germline. The CDR3 contains 15 residues. V dropped 6 bases and J dropped 14 bases, with 25 bases sitting between them. J is TRBJ1-4 and V is TRBV6-5; D is possibly TRBD1 (5 bases). The sequence derives from a man aged 50-60 years in good health and CMV-seronegative. Sequencing was carried out using PBMCs. In DNA form, the CDR3 reads TGTGCCAGCAGCCCCCGGCCTGTAGGGGAAAAAGGGCTGTTTTTT. It is translated as CASSPRPVGEKGLFF.